Listed below are T cell receptor beta chains from one sample, sequenced in a study of identical twins. A single record per CDR3 protein comes from TCRdb applying MiXCR to the 5' RACE reads. The sample records roughly 1.6 million distinct CDR3 sequences, 25% to 35% being singletons. The source material was cord blood. These receptors were taken from a newborn girl in good health. The CDR3 runs from the conserved cysteine through the conserved F or W.

TRBV20-1	TRBJ2-4	CSARLAGNIQYF
TRBV20-1	TRBJ2-5	CSASWTGDQETQYF
TRBV4-1	TRBJ1-2	CASRPEDRTGGGYTF
TRBV11-2	TRBJ2-3	CASSLAQLAGKASSTDTQYF
TRBV29-1	TRBJ1-1	CGGGNTEAFF
TRBV20-1	TRBJ2-3	CSASRGPPTDTQYF
TRBV25-1	TRBJ2-3	CASSETSTDTQYF
TRBV24-1	TRBJ2-1	CATSGAATGWVNEQFF
TRBV27	TRBJ2-3	CASSPPTSGGFTDTQYF
TRBV20-1	TRBJ2-2	CSVGQGAAGELFF
TRBV6-2/TRBV6-3	TRBJ2-7	CASSYPGLAGSYEQYF
TRBV20-1	TRBJ1-1	CSARSDRDTEAFF
TRBV20-1	TRBJ2-3	CSAILLAGVRPDTQYF
TRBV12-3/TRBV12-4	TRBJ2-3	CASSLAGLAVPDVQYF
TRBV7-9	TRBJ1-1	CASSLPDRETEAFF
TRBV3-1	TRBJ1-2	CASSQAIYGYTF
TRBV10-3	TRBJ2-7	CAISPYTSGYEQYF
TRBV7-9	.	CASSLGIGGSETQYF
TRBV5-1	TRBJ1-1	CASSHRGGNTEAFF
TRBV18	TRBJ2-1	CASSTLAGEYNEQFF
TRBV4-2	TRBJ2-1	CASSQEVMLAYNEQFF
TRBV5-1	TRBJ2-1	CASSLVGTSGSTSYNEQFF
TRBV27	TRBJ2-1	CASRVGLAGGSAYNEQFF
TRBV13	TRBJ2-1	CASSLGTSGRYGEQFF
TRBV24-1	TRBJ2-7	CATSPQGYNEQYF
TRBV24-1	TRBJ2-3	CATSDFLAGGPSTDTQYF
TRBV9	TRBJ2-3	CASSVETQLGMQYF
TRBV7-9	.	CTSRAKETQYF
TRBV5-5	TRBJ2-5	CASSSRTVIAETQYF
TRBV12-3/TRBV12-4	.	CASSPRRGCEQYF
TRBV28	TRBJ2-7	CASSLTTSGRSEQYF
TRBV20-1	TRBJ1-2	CSAREVDRVPYGYTF
TRBV18	.	CASSPPASPTYEQYF
TRBV5-1	TRBJ1-1	CASSPRGRKNTEAFF
TRBV7-6	TRBJ2-2	CASSAMVRIRNTGELFF
TRBV10-2	.	CASKDRAFSEQYF
TRBV14	TRBJ2-4	CASSQDRSVGAKNIQYF
TRBV19	TRBJ2-7	CASSIGGGNYEQYF
TRBV5-1	TRBJ2-1	CASSLGWTSGSSSYNEQFF
TRBV7-6	TRBJ2-3	CASGSRTGRTSTDTQYF
TRBV4-1	TRBJ2-7	CASSQEVTGSSHEQYF
TRBV27	TRBJ1-2	CASSLLGPGKKNGYTF
TRBV5-1	TRBJ1-6	CASTFSLAGTNSPLHF
TRBV4-1	TRBJ1-2	CASSQLPLGTGAYGYTF